This T cell receptor (beta chain) derives from a study of cytomegalovirus exposure and HLA in healthy donors. Study at large: Out of 150 million to 200 million T cells, an earlier analysis found 117 million unique TCR beta sequences in total.

It was with 60 Vbeta and 13 Jbeta primers that the PCR ran. The data were produced by immunoSEQ multiplex PCR, yet TCRdb's version contains in-frame clones alone and is incomplete. The sample has around 120,000 clones, more than 60% seen once; the top ten hold 2.7%. The V gene end was trimmed by 1 base and the J gene end by 3 bases; junction bases not matched to a gene: 6. Germline CDR1 reads SEHNR; CDR2 reads FQNEAQ (reference sequence). CDR3 length: 17 residues. V usage is TRBV7-9 and J usage is TRBJ2-2, with 9 bases fitting TRBD2. The source material was PBMCs. This TCR came from a woman aged 40-49 years in good health and CMV-seropositive. The CDR3 nucleotides are TGTGCCAGCAGCTTAGGGGCGACTAGCGGTTACACCGGGGAGCTGTTTTTT. It encodes CASSLGATSGYTGELFF.